A single sample gave rise to the 12 T cell receptor beta chains below, sequenced in a study of blood T cell repertoires in COVID-19. Sequenced by immunoSEQ multiplex PCR; TCRdb stores in-frame clones only, minus some. The sample shows approximately 61,000 clones, 65% to 85% of them seen only once. The sequenced sample was peripheral blood. These receptors all come from a woman between 65 and 79 years old with acute or convalescent COVID-19.

The sample holds a few counts of this clone. This chain connects TRBV5-4 to TRBJ2-7; 7 nucleotides agree with TRBD1. The ends lost 4 bases at V and 0 bases at J; junction bases unmatched: 7. Germline V gene data show CDR1 as SGHNT and CDR2 as YYREEE (reference sequence). The CDR3 sequence is 15 residues long. CDR3 amino acids: CASSTQTGSSYEQYF. The CDR3 DNA sequence: TGTGCCAGCAGCACTCAGACAGGGAGCTCCTACGAGCAGTACTTC.

The chain recombines TRBV5-1 with TRBJ2-3; 12 bases are shared with TRBD1. The ends lost 7 bases at V and 5 bases at J; junction bases unmatched: 8. The CDR3 is made up of 15 amino acids. The V gene's germline CDR1 is SGHRS and CDR2 YFSETQ. CDR3 sequence: CASVPGTGGLDTQYF. The CDR3 nucleotides are TGCGCCAGCGTCCCCGGGACAGGGGGCTTAGATACGCAGTATTTT.

The chain carries TRBV18 and TRBJ2-1, with D unclear. V lost 3 bases to trimming and J lost 4 bases, with 10 bases between them. The CDR3 runs 14 residues. Per germline, CDR1 KGHSH and CDR2 LQKENI. CDR3 in amino acids: CASSPQPNYNEQFF. CDR3 coding DNA: TGTGCCAGCTCACCGCAACCTAATTACAATGAGCAGTTCTTC. Full variable domain (remainder filled in from reference TRBV18 and TRBJ2-1): NAGVMQNPRHLVRRRGQEARLRCSPMKGHSHVYWYRQLPEEGLKFMVYLQKENIIDESGMPKERFSAEFPKEGPSILRIQQVVRGDSAAYFCASSPQPNYNEQFFGPGTRLTVL.

J is TRBJ1-3 and V is TRBV6-5, with D tentatively TRBD1 (6 bases). Germline V gene data show CDR1 as MNHEY and CDR2 as SVGAGI. Deletions cut 2 bases from V and 3 bases from J, with 11 bases between. The CDR3 length is 15 residues. The CDR3 region has the DNA TGTGCCAGCAGTTACGAAGGGGGAATTGGAAACACCATATATTTT. Residues: CASSYEGGIGNTIYF.

This rearrangement joins TRBV7-9 to TRBJ2-3, with 10 bases aligning to TRBD2. Germline V gene lookup returns CDR1 SEHNR and CDR2 FQNEAQ (reference sequence). CDR3 length: 15 amino acids. With 8 bases clipped from V and 2 bases from J, the junction kept 7 bases outside the gene matches. The CDR3 loop is CASLLAGALTDTQYF. Written as DNA, the CDR3 is TGTGCCAGCCTGCTAGCGGGGGCTCTCACAGATACGCAGTATTTT.

This rearrangement joins TRBV2 to TRBJ2-2, with 10 bases identical to TRBD2. The CDR3 sequence is 14 residues long. CDR1 is SNHLY and CDR2 is FYNNEI in the germline V gene. After removal of 6 bases from V and 7 bases from J, the junction contained 5 bases not matched to a gene. CDR3 protein: CASRGLASFGELFF. CDR3 bases: TGTGCCAGCAGGGGACTAGCGAGCTTCGGGGAGCTGTTTTTT.

The gene calls are TRBV5-1 and TRBJ2-2; TRBD1 aligns across 9 bases. V shed 0 bases, J shed 2 bases, and the junction held 2 bases outside the gene matches. Per germline, CDR1 SGHRS and CDR2 YFSETQ. This CDR3 has 16 amino acids. This CDR3 reads CASSLGDRANTGELFF. The CDR3 DNA reads TGCGCCAGCAGCTTGGGGGACAGGGCAAACACCGGGGAGCTGTTTTTT.

The chain recombines TRBV30 with TRBJ2-7, with a possible D match to TRBD1 (7 bases). The length of the CDR3 is 13 residues. Germline CDR1 is GTSNPN and CDR2 is SVGIG (reference sequence). Trimming removed 3 bases from V and 4 bases from J, with 13 bases in between. Here the CDR3 reads CAWREPGGYEQYF. The CDR3 DNA sequence: TGTGCCTGGAGGGAGCCAGGGGGGTACGAGCAGTACTTC. Variable domain in full (rest from reference TRBV30 and TRBJ2-7): SQTIHQWPATLVQPVGSPLSLECTVEGTSNPNLYWYRQAAGRGLQLLFYSVGIGQISSEVPQNLSASRPQDRQFILSSKKLLLSDSGFYLCAWREPGGYEQYFGPGTRLTVT.

A note on this clone: Other DNA sequences in this specimen translate into the identical CDR3. The gene calls are TRBV11-1 and TRBJ2-7; D is perhaps TRBD1 (7 bases). Trimming pared 4 bases from V and 0 bases from J, leaving 16 bases between. Germline loops: CDR1 SGHAT, CDR2 FQDESV (reference sequence). This CDR3 is built from 16 residues. For the CDR3, the DNA is TGTGCCAGCAGCTCCCTCTCGGGGGACAGCTCCTACGAGCAGTACTTC. Its protein product is CASSSLSGDSSYEQYF.

The V call is TRBV4-1, the J call TRBJ2-7; TRBD1 is a possible D gene (7 bases). Between the trimmed V and J ends, which lost 1 base and 10 bases, there was a span of 17 bases. In germline, CDR1 is MGHRA, CDR2 YSYEKL. The CDR3 is made up of 14 amino acids. The CDR3 sequence: CASSQGTRQGGQYF. The CDR3 DNA follows: TGCGCCAGCAGCCAAGGAACGCGACAGGGAGGCCAGTACTTC.

The chain carries TRBV6-5 and TRBJ2-7; 9 bases are shared with TRBD2. The CDR3 loop spans 13 amino acids. Germline CDR1 MNHEY, CDR2 SVGAGI. Trimming took 0 bases from V and 7 from J; bases not matched to a gene: 1. DNA for the CDR3: TGTGCCAGCAGTTACTCGCGGGGGGGAGAGCAGTACTTC. Its translation: CASSYSRGGEQYF.

The chain combines TRBV10-3 with TRBJ2-3; 8 bases map to TRBD1. The length of the CDR3 is 15 residues. Per germline, CDR1 ENHRY and CDR2 SYGVKD. Trimming cost V 2 bases and J 1 base; bases outside gene matches: 2. DNA for the CDR3: TGTGCCATCAGTGAGGGGACAGGCCGCACAGATACGCAGTATTTT. This sequence encodes CAISEGTGRTDTQYF.